Listed below are T cell receptor beta chains from one sample, sequenced in a study of T cells in Graves' hyperthyroidism and ophthalmopathy. TCRdb re-derived calls from the multiplex PCR reads in MiXCR, one entry per CDR3 protein. The data hold about 620,000 distinct CDR3 sequences, with 15% to 20% observed a single time. The material sequenced was blood. Receptors were obtained from a woman aged 30 to 39 with Graves' hyperthyroidism. Both conserved end residues are part of each CDR3. The order of the fields is V gene, clone size, J gene, D gene, CDR3 DNA, CDR3 protein. The D gene is left open where the match is weak. Expanded clones get a size class; other rows say once, few or many, or leave the size out.

TRBV20-1,.,TRBJ2-1,TRBD2,TGCAGTTTCCCAGGACTAGTTTCGACCCATGAGCAGTTCTTC,CSFPGLVSTHEQFF
TRBV28,.,TRBJ2-7,TRBD2,TGTGCCAGCAATCCAAAGACTAGCGTCTACGAGCAGTACTTC,CASNPKTSVYEQYF
TRBV6-1,many,TRBJ2-7,.,TGTGCCAGCAGCGGCAGAGGCAACCGCTACTCCTACGAGCAGTACTTC,CASSGRGNRYSYEQYF
TRBV27,many,TRBJ2-7,TRBD1,TGTGCCAGCAGTCTTAGGGACAGGGGAACCTACGAGCAGTACTTC,CASSLRDRGTYEQYF
TRBV2,few,TRBJ2-2,.,TGTGCCAGCAGTGAGGCAACTCCCACCGGGGAGCTGTTTTTT,CASSEATPTGELFF
TRBV5-1,.,TRBJ2-1,TRBD2,TGCGCCAGCAGCCGGACTAGCGGGAGGGACTTATACAATGAGCAGTTCTTC,CASSRTSGRDLYNEQFF
TRBV2,many,TRBJ2-3,TRBD2,TGTGCCAGCAGTCCCGTAGCGGGAGCAGATACGCAGTATTTT,CASSPVAGADTQYF
TRBV27,many,TRBJ2-3,TRBD2,TGTGCCAGCAGTAAAACTAGCGGGAGCAACACAGATACGCAGTATTTT,CASSKTSGSNTDTQYF
TRBV19,.,TRBJ1-5,.,TGTGCCAGTACCCCGAGCCTTGCCAATCAGCCCCAGCATTTT,CASTPSLANQPQHF
TRBV12-3/TRBV12-4,many,TRBJ1-2,.,TGTGCCAGCAGTTTCTACCGCTATGGCTACACCTTC,CASSFYRYGYTF
TRBV6-1,few,TRBJ2-1,.,TGTGCCAGCAGTTATGGTGGCACCGGATACAATGAGCAGTTCTTC,CASSYGGTGYNEQFF
TRBV2,many,TRBJ1-5,.,TGTGCCAGCAGTGGACCCAATCAGCCCCAGCATTTT,CASSGPNQPQHF
TRBV7-2,many,TRBJ2-7,.,TGTGCCAGCAGTTACACAGGGGGGGACTACGAGCAGTACTTC,CASSYTGGDYEQYF
TRBV2,many,TRBJ2-2,.,TGTGCCAGCAGACTGTTTCCAGGGGACAAAGCGGACACCGGGGAGCTGTTTTTT,CASRLFPGDKADTGELFF
TRBV6-1,many,TRBJ2-4,.,TGTGCCAGTTGGGGGAGGGGGGAGTACAACCACGCCAAAAACATTCAGTACTTC,CASWGRGEYNHAKNIQYF
TRBV20-1,many,TRBJ2-7,TRBD1,TGCAGTGCTAAGACAGGGTTGTACGAGCAGTACTTC,CSAKTGLYEQYF
TRBV28,many,TRBJ2-5,.,TGTGCCAGCAGTTTACAAGGGGGTCCGGAGACCCAGTACTTC,CASSLQGGPETQYF